Listed below are T cell receptor beta chains from one sample, sequenced in a study of blood T cells in healthy people across ages. A single record per CDR3 protein comes from TCRdb applying MiXCR to the 5' RACE reads. The data hold about a million distinct CDR3 sequences, with 35% to 40% observed a single time. Material for sequencing was blood. Source of these receptors: a man aged 18 to 30 in good health. The CDR3 runs from the conserved cysteine through the conserved F or W. D genes are given only for firm matches. The size field is filled for only some rows; it gives once, few, many or a size class.

-,TRBD2,TRBV20-1,TRBJ2-5,CSASKGGRETQYF,TGCAGTGCTAGTAAGGGAGGGCGTGAGACCCAGTACTTC
-,-,TRBV6-2/TRBV6-3,TRBJ1-1,CASNWGWGTEAFF,TGTGCCAGCAATTGGGGGTGGGGCACTGAAGCTTTCTTT
few,TRBD1,TRBV5-1,TRBJ1-4,CASSGQEATNEKLFF,TGCGCCAGCAGCGGACAGGAGGCAACTAATGAAAAACTGTTTTTT
few,-,TRBV6-5,TRBJ2-5,CASSPETGIGETQYF,TGTGCCAGCAGCCCTGAAACAGGGATCGGAGAGACCCAGTACTTC
few,TRBD1,TRBV6-6,TRBJ1-4,CASSYPGQGVTNEKLFF,TGTGCCAGCAGTTACCCGGGACAGGGGGTCACTAATGAAAAACTGTTTTTT
-,TRBD1,TRBV14,TRBJ1-2,CASSPTEGADPNYGYTF,TGTGCCAGCAGCCCCACCGAGGGGGCAGACCCTAACTATGGCTACACCTTC
few,-,TRBV12-3/TRBV12-4,TRBJ1-4,CASSKPTRGATNEKLFF,TGTGCCAGCAGTAAGCCCACCAGGGGTGCAACTAATGAAAAACTGTTTTTT
few,-,TRBV28,TRBJ1-6,CASSPPGLTGIYNSPLHF,TGTGCCAGCAGTCCCCCCGGACTAACAGGGATCTATAATTCACCCCTCCACTTT
-,TRBD2,TRBV5-4,TRBJ2-1,CASSWGTSGSYNEQFF,TGTGCCAGCAGCTGGGGTACTAGCGGGTCCTACAATGAGCAGTTCTTC
few,-,TRBV28,TRBJ2-4,CASSLGYKPKNIQYF,TGTGCCAGCAGTTTAGGGTACAAACCCAAAAACATTCAGTACTTC
-,-,TRBV5-6,TRBJ1-2,CASTEQGLLGYGYTF,TGTGCCAGCACCGAACAGGGCCTCCTCGGATATGGCTACACCTTC
-,-,TRBV2,TRBJ2-5,CASSVLGGKETQYF,TGTGCCAGCAGTGTGCTTGGCGGAAAAGAGACCCAGTACTTC
-,TRBD1,TRBV20-1,TRBJ1-6,CSAGSQGARSPLHF,TGCAGTGCGGGTAGCCAGGGGGCGCGTTCACCCCTCCACTTT
-,-,TRBV30,TRBJ2-1,CAWSGLATYNEQFF,TGTGCCTGGAGTGGTCTAGCCACCTACAATGAGCAGTTCTTC
-,TRBD2,TRBV27,TRBJ2-5,CASSLFRSGGLRETQYF,TGTGCCAGCAGTTTATTTCGTAGCGGGGGGTTAAGGGAGACCCAGTACTTC
once,TRBD1,TRBV6-6,TRBJ1-5,CASSRSGQGYNQPQHF,TGTGCCAGCAGCCGTTCGGGACAGGGGTACAATCAGCCCCAGCATTTT
many,-,TRBV10-3,TRBJ1-2,CAISESSTMGYTF,TGTGCCATCAGTGAGTCGAGCACTATGGGCTACACCTTC
-,-,TRBV7-9,TRBJ1-3,CASSHPNRVAAGNTIYF,TGTGCCAGCAGCCACCCCAACAGGGTCGCGGCTGGAAACACCATATATTTT
-,-,TRBV6-1,TRBJ2-7,CASRALGAYNEQYF,TGTGCCAGCAGAGCCTTAGGGGCTTACAATGAGCAGTACTTC
few,TRBD1,TRBV3-1,TRBJ1-1,CASSNPGQGQSEAFF,TGTGCCAGCAGCAACCCGGGACAGGGTCAATCTGAAGCTTTCTTT
few,-,TRBV15,TRBJ2-5,CATSRDPQGWTQYF,TGTGCCACCAGCAGAGATCCCCAGGGTTGGACCCAGTACTTC
-,-,TRBV6-1,TRBJ1-6,CASSEVSTGDSPLHF,TGTGCCAGCAGTGAAGTAAGCACGGGCGATTCACCCCTCCACTTT
-,-,TRBV12-5,TRBJ2-5,CASGLILGRGYQETQYF,TGTGCTAGTGGTTTGATACTCGGCAGGGGTTACCAAGAGACCCAGTACTTC
-,-,TRBV7-2,TRBJ2-1,CASSLEVSDNEQFF,TGTGCCAGCAGCTTAGAGGTCAGCGACAATGAGCAGTTCTTC
many,TRBD1,TRBV20-1,TRBJ2-7,CSAEISRGQVHEQYF,TGCAGTGCCGAGATATCCAGGGGGCAGGTCCACGAGCAGTACTTC
few,-,TRBV6-2/TRBV6-3,TRBJ2-7,CASREGHQSSYEQYF,TGTGCCAGCAGAGAGGGACATCAGAGCTCCTACGAGCAGTACTTC
-,-,TRBV27,TRBJ2-5,CASSPYSGSHQETQYF,TGTGCCAGCAGTCCCTATAGTGGGAGCCACCAAGAGACCCAGTACTTC
-,-,TRBV7-3,TRBJ2-3,CASSSTVVSGTDTQYF,TGTGCCAGCAGCTCGACGGTCGTGAGCGGCACAGATACGCAGTATTTT
-,-,TRBV20-1,TRBJ1-1,CSATLPGRIEAFF,TGCAGTGCTACGCTACCAGGACGGATAGAAGCTTTCTTT
few,-,TRBV7-6,TRBJ1-2,CASSLASAATYGYTF,TGTGCCAGCAGCTTAGCTTCCGCAGCCACCTATGGCTACACCTTC
-,TRBD1,TRBV12-3/TRBV12-4,TRBJ1-2,CASSLSGTGPYGYTF,TGTGCCAGCAGTTTAAGCGGGACAGGGCCCTATGGCTACACCTTC
few,TRBD2,TRBV20-1,TRBJ2-3,CSARPPGGGETDTQYF,TGCAGTGCTAGACCGCCGGGGGGGGGTGAGACAGATACGCAGTATTTT
-,-,TRBV4-1,TRBJ1-2,CASSQDPGQGYGYTF,TGCGCCAGCAGCCAAGATCCGGGGCAGGGCTATGGCTACACCTTC
few,TRBD1,TRBV6-6,TRBJ1-4,CASRVGPGGSTNEKLFF,TGTGCCAGCAGAGTTGGGCCAGGGGGGTCGACTAATGAAAAACTGTTTTTT
once,TRBD2,TRBV6-2/TRBV6-3,TRBJ2-3,CASSRAGGGTRTDTQYF,TGTGCCAGCAGTAGAGCCGGGGGGGGCACGAGAACAGATACGCAGTATTTT
few,-,TRBV30,TRBJ1-1,CAWRGQGPIEAFF,TGTGCCTGGAGGGGCCAGGGTCCGATTGAAGCTTTCTTT
-,-,TRBV7-2,TRBJ2-1,CASSRFNEAGNNEQFF,TGTGCCAGCAGCCGTTTTAACGAGGCCGGTAATAATGAGCAGTTCTTC
-,TRBD2,TRBV20-1,TRBJ2-1,CSAERLAGYNEQFF,TGCAGTGCCGAGCGACTAGCGGGGTACAATGAGCAGTTCTTC
few,-,TRBV6-4,TRBJ1-2,CASSPSGQQGGYTF,TGTGCCAGCAGCCCCAGTGGGCAGCAAGGTGGCTACACCTTC
many,-,TRBV20-1,TRBJ1-2,CSARGGGDYGYTF,TGCAGTGCTAGAGGAGGGGGAGACTATGGCTACACCTTC
-,-,TRBV12-3/TRBV12-4,TRBJ1-5,CASRGGVLQPQHF,TGTGCCAGCAGGGGAGGGGTCCTTCAGCCCCAGCATTTT
-,-,TRBV12-3/TRBV12-4,TRBJ2-7,CASRPAASYEQYF,TGTGCCAGCAGACCCGCGGCGTCCTACGAGCAGTACTTC
-,-,TRBV4-3,TRBJ2-1,CASSQESRGAYNEQFF,TGCGCCAGCAGCCAAGAATCCAGGGGAGCCTACAATGAGCAGTTCTTC
-,TRBD1,TRBV2,TRBJ1-6,CASNWGQGVNSPLHF,TGTGCCAGCAACTGGGGACAGGGTGTTAATTCACCCCTCCACTTT
-,TRBD1,TRBV4-3,TRBJ1-1,CASSQVPGGLTEAFF,TGCGCCAGCAGCCAAGTCCCAGGGGGCTTAACTGAAGCTTTCTTT
-,-,TRBV28,TRBJ2-7,CASRSQYGENEQYF,TGTGCCAGCAGATCGCAATACGGGGAGAATGAGCAGTACTTC
-,-,TRBV7-9,TRBJ1-2,CASSLERYTANYGYTF,TGTGCCAGCAGCTTAGAGCGGTACACGGCTAACTATGGCTACACCTTC
-,TRBD2,TRBV5-1,TRBJ2-3,CTSTPGLAGHTQYF,TGCACCAGTACCCCGGGACTAGCGGGACATACGCAGTATTTT